This T cell receptor beta chain was obtained from a study of CD8 T cells in ankylosing spondylitis (dated by TCRdb to 2015 to 2018). In the study overall: The study profiled T cell receptor beta repertoires in healthy donors and ankylosing spondylitis patients to find disease-linked TCR variants. The full study cohort comprised 20 to 25 ankylosing spondylitis patients and approximately 100 healthy donors. Samples of peripheral blood were taken, and for ankylosing spondylitis patients, synovial fluid was collected as well. The investigation overall reported the following: Significant enrichment of the disease-linked clones was reported in matched synovial fluid samples from ankylosing spondylitis patients. A TCR beta motif made up of roughly eight highly homologous amino acid variants appeared to be characteristic of blood from ankylosing spondylitis patients. Some TCR beta motif variants had previously been reported in synovial fluid and blood of reactive arthritis patients, which suggested common disease-initiation mechanisms. A CD8+ phenotype was shown by the disease-linked clones, which were found at relatively low frequencies in peripheral blood.

This clonotype has a count of ten or more. Its antigen has not been determined. Base qualities are not provided; no much larger clone lies one nucleotide away. From a lookup of the germline V gene, CDR1 and CDR2 are SGDLS and YYNGEE. The CDR3 starts with the cysteine, ends with the phenylalanine, and has 13 residues. Only the CDR3 region is kept as DNA, spanning 39 bases read in frame from base 1. V lost 3 bases and J lost 4 bases; the stretch between them is 10 bases long. Instrument on record: Illumina HiSeq 2500. Quantitative 5'-RACE with molecular barcodes was used to prepare TCR beta libraries. As for how the authors treated the data: Disease-linked TCR variants were identified with a new computational method built on a probabilistic model of VDJ rearrangement. TCRdb trimmed the raw reads at Q25, called clones with MiXCR and kept productive beta chains. Rows are combined by CDR3 protein, so each entry shows the most common genes and DNA. It is TCRdb's table, rather than the study itself, that gives the V and J calls and clone size. The sample yields 40,000 or so distinct CDR3 sequences; 10% were counted once. The top ten hold approximately 15% of the sample.

The TCR was taken from a male donor with ankylosing spondylitis or in good health (not recorded which). Sequences were obtained from blood, either unsorted or a sorted T cell fraction (not recorded which). The sequence is built from TRBV9 and TRBJ2-5; the D element might be TRBD1 or TRBD2, as each aligns at 5 bases. The CDR3 reads as follows: CASSATGRETQYF. The DNA is as follows: TGTGCCAGCAGCGCCACGGGACGAGAGACCCAGTACTTC.